The rows below give T cell receptor beta chains drawn from one sample of a study of T cells in Graves' hyperthyroidism and ophthalmopathy. TCRdb ran MiXCR on the multiplex PCR reads and lists one entry per CDR3 protein. Of hundreds of thousands of distinct CDR3 sequences in the sample, roughly 40% were seen once. Sequencing input: blood. The receptors stem from a man aged 18-30 years with Graves' hyperthyroidism. Both conserved end residues are part of each CDR3. D genes are given only for firm matches. Expanded clones get a size class; other rows say once, few or many, or leave the size out.

clone size: many
J gene: TRBJ1-2
D gene: -
V gene: TRBV20-1
CDR3 protein: CSAPLDSVRGYTF
CDR3 DNA: TGCAGTGCTCCCCTAGACAGCGTGCGGGGCTACACCTTC

clone size: few
J gene: TRBJ1-4
D gene: -
V gene: TRBV4-1
CDR3 protein: CASSERITNEKLFF
CDR3 DNA: TGCGCCAGCTCCGAGAGGATAACTAATGAAAAACTGTTTTTT

clone size: many
J gene: TRBJ2-7
D gene: -
V gene: TRBV25-1
CDR3 protein: CASSEYGGDYEQYF
CDR3 DNA: TGTGCCAGCAGTGAATATGGGGGAGACTACGAGCAGTACTTC

clone size: -
J gene: TRBJ1-1
D gene: -
V gene: TRBV10-3
CDR3 protein: CASSHREGSLTEAFF
CDR3 DNA: TGTGCCAGCAGTCACCGGGAGGGCTCCCTCACTGAAGCTTTCTTT

clone size: -
J gene: TRBJ1-2
D gene: -
V gene: TRBV6-2/TRBV6-3
CDR3 protein: CAISYGGLGYTF
CDR3 DNA: TGTGCCATCAGTTACGGGGGGCTCGGCTACACCTTC

clone size: few
J gene: TRBJ2-7
D gene: -
V gene: TRBV6-4
CDR3 protein: CASSDLAGYEQYF
CDR3 DNA: TGTGCCAGCAGTGACCTGGCAGGGTACGAGCAGTACTTC

clone size: many
J gene: TRBJ1-1
D gene: -
V gene: TRBV5-1
CDR3 protein: CASSSAAYTEAFF
CDR3 DNA: TGCGCCAGCAGCTCCGCAGCATACACTGAAGCTTTCTTT

clone size: -
J gene: TRBJ2-7
D gene: -
V gene: TRBV20-1
CDR3 protein: CSARDLRGSPYEQYF
CDR3 DNA: TGCAGTGCTAGGGATCTAAGGGGAAGTCCCTACGAGCAGTACTTC

clone size: -
J gene: TRBJ1-2
D gene: -
V gene: TRBV20-1
CDR3 protein: CSAPTQAGGGFVYTF
CDR3 DNA: TGCAGTGCCCCTACTCAAGCCGGGGGCGGGTTTGTCTACACCTTC

clone size: -
J gene: TRBJ2-5
D gene: TRBD1
V gene: TRBV20-1
CDR3 protein: CSADRDRGETQHF
CDR3 DNA: TGCAGTGCTGACCGGGACAGGGGCGAGACCCAGCACTTC

clone size: once
J gene: TRBJ1-1
D gene: -
V gene: TRBV12-3/TRBV12-4
CDR3 protein: CASTIARGTEAFF
CDR3 DNA: TGTGCCAGCACCATTGCCCGGGGCACTGAAGCTTTCTTT

clone size: -
J gene: TRBJ2-5
D gene: -
V gene: TRBV7-9
CDR3 protein: CASSLELLETQYF
CDR3 DNA: TGTGCCAGCAGCTTAGAACTTTTAGAGACCCAGTACTTC

clone size: few
J gene: TRBJ1-5
D gene: -
V gene: TRBV19
CDR3 protein: CASSTTPGNQPQHF
CDR3 DNA: TGTGCCAGTAGTACAACCCCCGGGAATCAGCCCCAGCATTTT

clone size: -
J gene: TRBJ2-5
D gene: -
V gene: TRBV6-5
CDR3 protein: CASSFRDTQYF
CDR3 DNA: TGTGCCAGCAGTTTTCGGGATACGCAGTACTTC

clone size: -
J gene: TRBJ1-5
D gene: -
V gene: TRBV6-9
CDR3 protein: CASSETSYSNQPQHF
CDR3 DNA: TGTGCCAGCAGTGAGACAAGCTATAGCAATCAGCCCCAGCATTTT

clone size: few
J gene: TRBJ1-2
D gene: TRBD1
V gene: TRBV20-1
CDR3 protein: CSSGQDYGYTF
CDR3 DNA: TGCAGTTCAGGACAGGACTATGGCTACACCTTC

clone size: few
J gene: TRBJ1-1
D gene: -
V gene: TRBV20-1
CDR3 protein: CSAYPGEATEAFF
CDR3 DNA: TGCAGTGCTTACCCAGGGGAAGCGACTGAAGCTTTCTTT

clone size: many
J gene: TRBJ2-7
D gene: TRBD1
V gene: TRBV7-9
CDR3 protein: CASSSGQGKNDEQYF
CDR3 DNA: TGTGCCAGCAGCTCCGGACAGGGTAAGAACGACGAGCAGTACTTC

clone size: -
J gene: TRBJ2-5
D gene: -
V gene: TRBV4-3
CDR3 protein: CASSRLGDETQYF
CDR3 DNA: TGCGCCAGCAGCAGACTCGGGGATGAGACCCAGTACTTC

clone size: many
J gene: TRBJ2-5
D gene: TRBD2
V gene: TRBV20-1
CDR3 protein: CSASRRLAGSETQYF
CDR3 DNA: TGCAGTGCTAGCCGCAGACTAGCGGGAAGCGAGACCCAGTACTTC

clone size: -
J gene: TRBJ1-4
D gene: -
V gene: TRBV15
CDR3 protein: CATSRDATGGYEKLFF
CDR3 DNA: TGTGCCACCAGCAGAGATGCGACGGGAGGGTATGAAAAACTGTTTTTT

clone size: few
J gene: TRBJ1-2
D gene: -
V gene: TRBV11-2
CDR3 protein: CASSPEYHVTYGYTF
CDR3 DNA: TGTGCCAGCAGCCCAGAATACCACGTCACTTATGGCTACACCTTC